The 27 T cell receptor beta chains reported below all come from one sample, sequenced in a study of blood T cell repertoires in COVID-19. Repertoires were generated with immunoSEQ multiplex PCR, while TCRdb's copy carries only in-frame clones and drops some. The sample has hundreds of thousands of clones, approximately 86% seen once. The sequencing sample was made of PBMCs or T cells enriched from blood (not recorded which). The receptors here all came from a woman aged 60 to 75 who had recovered from COVID-19.

In its sample, this clone was seen a few times. The rearrangement uses TRBV28 and TRBJ1-2; D possibly corresponds to TRBD1 (6 bases). Trimming pared 11 bases from V and 4 bases from J, leaving 17 bases between. The CDR3 totals 13 residues. The V gene's germline CDR1 is MDHEN and CDR2 SYDVKM. CDR3 DNA sequence: TGTGCCGGTGGGGGGGCGGGGCTCTATGGCTACACCTTC. Its translation: CAGGGAGLYGYTF.

This clone was observed a single time. The chain combines TRBV5-1 with TRBJ2-3; 12 bases fit TRBD2. The germline V gene has CDR1 SGHRS and CDR2 YFSETQ. J was trimmed by 2 bases and V by 7 bases; bases with no gene match: 5. The length of the CDR3 is 15 residues. The CDR3 here is CASALAGGDTDTQYF. The CDR3 nucleotides are TGCGCCAGCGCACTAGCGGGGGGAGACACAGATACGCAGTATTTT.

Only one count was recorded for this clone. The chain links TRBV7-6 to TRBJ2-1; TRBD1 matches at 7 bases. This CDR3 has 15 amino acids. The V gene end was trimmed by 5 bases and the J gene end by 3 bases; junction bases not matched to a gene: 7. The V gene's germline CDR1 is SGHVS and CDR2 FNYEAQ. CDR3 in amino acids: CASSQTGSDYNEQFF. CDR3 in DNA: TGTGCCAGCAGCCAGACAGGGTCGGACTACAATGAGCAGTTCTTC.

The gene calls are TRBV27 and TRBJ1-5; D may be TRBD1 (6 bases). V lost 4 bases to trimming and J lost 4 bases, with 11 bases between them. The CDR3 has 14 residues. The germline gives CDR1 MNHEY, CDR2 SMNVEV (reference sequence). CDR3 protein: CASSSLTGNQPQHF. The DNA for the CDR3 is TGTGCCAGCAGTTCCTTAACAGGGAATCAGCCCCAGCATTTT.

The chain is built from TRBV29-1 and TRBJ1-2, with 8 bases identical to TRBD1. Germline loops: CDR1 SQVTM, CDR2 ANQGSEA. V gave up 3 bases and J gave up 8 bases; unmatched junction bases: 8. This CDR3 region has 13 residues. This CDR3 reads CSVEGTGYRGYTF. The CDR3 bases are TGCAGCGTTGAGGGGACAGGTTACAGGGGCTACACCTTC.

The chain is built from TRBV5-1 and TRBJ2-7; TRBD2 agrees at 12 bases. J lost 0 bases, V lost 4 bases, and 11 bases had no gene match. CDR3 size: 18 residues. Germline CDR1 SGHRS, CDR2 YFSETQ. CDR3 nucleotide sequence: TGCGCCAGCAGCCCCCTACTAGCGGGGGGCCTAAGCTCCTACGAGCAGTACTTC. Translated, it gives CASSPLLAGGLSSYEQYF.

This clone was seen once. CDR3 nucleotides: TGTGCCAGCAGTAGAGGACTAGCGCGAGAGACCCAGTACTTC. Encoded protein: CASSRGLARETQYF. The rearrangement joins TRBV2 to TRBJ2-5, with TRBD2 identical over 9 bases. Germline V lookup: CDR1 SNHLY, CDR2 FYNNEI. The CDR3 runs to 14 residues. After removal of 5 bases from V and 4 bases from J, the junction contained 5 bases not matched to a gene. Using reference TRBV2 and TRBJ2-5 for the parts outside the CDR3, the full variable domain is EPEVTQTPSHQVTQMGQEVILRCVPISNHLYFYWYRQILGQKVEFLVSFYNNEISEKSEIFDDQFSVERPDGSNFTLKIRSTKLEDSAMYFCASSRGLARETQYFGPGTRLLVL.

V usage is TRBV18 and J usage is TRBJ2-5; 7 nucleotides line up with TRBD1. J lost 1 base, V lost 4 bases, and 6 bases had no gene match. Germline CDR1 reads KGHSH; CDR2 reads LQKENI. This CDR3 contains 15 residues. The CDR3 DNA sequence: TGTGCCAGCTCACGCAGGACAGGTGTCCAAGAGACCCAGTACTTC. Protein sequence: CASSRRTGVQETQYF. The entire variable domain, with the rest obtained from reference TRBV18 and TRBJ2-5, is as follows: NAGVMQNPRHLVRRRGQEARLRCSPMKGHSHVYWYRQLPEEGLKFMVYLQKENIIDESGMPKERFSAEFPKEGPSILRIQQVVRGDSAAYFCASSRRTGVQETQYFGPGTRLLVL.

The J gene is TRBJ1-2, the V gene TRBV3-1 (or the pseudogene TRBV3-2); TRBD1 might be the D (5 bases). Germline CDR1 is LGHDT and CDR2 is YNNKEL (reference sequence). V dropped 4 bases and J dropped 10 bases, with 16 bases sitting between them. The CDR3 consists of 13 residues. The chain's CDR3 is CASSLEGRADYTF. CDR3 DNA: TGTGCCAGCAGCCTGGAGGGGAGGGCTGACTACACCTTC.

This clone came up a few times. The chain couples TRBV6-5 to TRBJ2-2, with TRBD1 identical over 9 bases. J was trimmed by 7 bases and V by 6 bases; bases with no gene match: 3. The CDR3 is made up of 13 amino acids. Germline-derived CDR1 and CDR2 are MNHEY and SVGAGI. This chain's CDR3 is CASRQGAGGELFF. CDR3 nucleotide sequence: TGTGCCAGCAGACAGGGGGCGGGCGGGGAGCTGTTTTTT.

This clone was seen just once. The chain carries TRBV5-1 and TRBJ1-1; perhaps TRBD1 as D (5 bases). Germline values: CDR1 SGHRS, CDR2 YFSETQ. The germline V and J ends were trimmed by 2 bases and 0 bases, with 14 bases remaining between them. CDR3 size: 16 residues. DNA of the CDR3: TGCGCCAGCAGCTTTAGGCTGGGGGGATTGAACACTGAAGCTTTCTTT. Amino acid sequence: CASSFRLGGLNTEAFF.

V gene TRBV9 combines with J gene TRBJ1-1; D is possibly TRBD1 (6 bases). V was clipped by 4 bases and J by 5 bases, with 12 bases between them. The CDR3 length is 13 residues. Germline V CDR1 and CDR2: SGDLS, YYNGEE. The CDR3 DNA reads TGTGCCAGCAGCCCCAGGGGATGGACTGAAGCTTTCTTT. It encodes CASSPRGWTEAFF.

This rearrangement joins TRBV9 to TRBJ1-2; possible D gene TRBD1, 5 bases. The CDR3 is made up of 16 amino acids. The germline V gene has CDR1 SGDLS and CDR2 YYNGEE. V lost 4 bases to trimming and J lost 5 bases, with 21 bases between them. The chain's CDR3 is CASSPSLNGGLYGYTF. The CDR3 DNA reads TGTGCCAGCAGCCCCTCTTTGAACGGGGGGTTATATGGCTACACCTTC.

J is TRBJ1-1 and V is TRBV2; a possible D gene is TRBD1 (5 bases). The CDR3 runs to 13 residues. CDR1 and CDR2 (germline): SNHLY, FYNNEI. Trimming pared 7 bases from V and 2 bases from J, leaving 11 bases between. The CDR3: CASILTDNTEAFF. The CDR3 DNA reads as TGTGCCAGCATTCTGACAGACAACACTGAAGCTTTCTTT. Using reference TRBV2 and TRBJ1-1 for the parts outside the CDR3, the full variable domain is EPEVTQTPSHQVTQMGQEVILRCVPISNHLYFYWYRQILGQKVEFLVSFYNNEISEKSEIFDDQFSVERPDGSNFTLKIRSTKLEDSAMYFCASILTDNTEAFFGQGTRLTVV.

The V call is TRBV2, the J call TRBJ1-3, with a weak D call TRBD1 (5 bases). The CDR3 totals 16 residues. V was cut by 6 bases and J by 0 bases, with 15 bases left in between. Per germline, CDR1 SNHLY and CDR2 FYNNEI. In DNA, the CDR3 is TGTGCCAGCAGCCACTATCAGGGCGACTCTGGAAACACCATATATTTT. Its protein is CASSHYQGDSGNTIYF.

The chain employs TRBV5-6 and TRBJ1-5; 9 bases fit TRBD1. V trimming: 4 bases; J trimming: 6 bases; junction bases outside the gene matches: 8. Germline CDR1 and CDR2: SGHDT and YYEEEE. The CDR3 has 15 amino acids. CDR3 residues: CASSTGTGLGQPQHF. DNA for the CDR3: TGTGCCAGCAGCACTGGGACAGGGTTAGGTCAGCCCCAGCATTTT.

V gene TRBV6-2 or TRBV6-3 combines with J gene TRBJ2-1, with D perhaps TRBD1 (5 bases). The CDR3 sequence is 14 residues long. CDR1 is MNHEY, CDR2 SVGEGT, per germline. V was cut by 2 bases and J by 4 bases, with 9 bases left in between. The CDR3 here is CASSYQNRYNEQFF. The CDR3 nucleotides are TGTGCCAGCAGTTACCAAAACAGGTACAATGAGCAGTTCTTC.

The chain joins TRBV9 to TRBJ2-1; TRBD2 might be the D (5 bases). There are 14 residues in the CDR3. V was pared by 3 bases and J by 3 bases, with 10 bases between. Per the germline V gene, CDR1 is SGDLS and CDR2 is YYNGEE. Written as DNA, the CDR3 is TGTGCCAGCAGCGATCTAGCAGACTACAATGAGCAGTTCTTC. Protein: CASSDLADYNEQFF.

The chain combines TRBV24-1 with TRBJ1-1; unclear D gene. The CDR3 sequence is 16 residues long. Germline CDR1 and CDR2: KGHDR and SFDVKD. V lost 5 bases and J 5 bases, leaving 20 bases between the germline ends. Here the CDR3 DNA reads TGTGCCACCAGTGCCGACGGACTGACGCCTCTTACTGAAGCTTTCTTT. Amino acids: CATSADGLTPLTEAFF.

This chain joins TRBV11-2 and TRBJ1-4; the D gene is possibly TRBD1 (5 bases). Deletions cut 0 bases from V and 8 bases from J, with 25 bases between. Germline V lookup: CDR1 SGHAT, CDR2 FQNNGV. The CDR3 consists of 19 residues. The CDR3 protein is CASSLDPLQPGRRDEKLFF. CDR3 DNA: TGTGCCAGCAGCTTAGATCCACTCCAACCCGGGAGAAGGGACGAAAAACTGTTTTTT.

The rearrangement uses TRBV11-2 and TRBJ2-5; D might be TRBD2 (7 bases). The CDR3 extends over 16 amino acids. The V end was cut by 4 bases, the J end by 2 bases, with 17 bases between. Germline assignment: CDR1 SGHAT and CDR2 FQNNGV. In DNA, the CDR3 is TGTGCCAGCAGCTCGGTCTGGGGGGGCAGGCAAGAGACCCAGTACTTC. As protein: CASSSVWGGRQETQYF.

This rearrangement joins TRBV5-1 to TRBJ2-5; 7 nucleotides line up with TRBD1. V was pared by 4 bases and J by 5 bases, with 11 bases of the junction left unmatched. From germline, CDR1 is SGHRS and CDR2 YFSETQ. CDR3 size: 15 residues. The CDR3 nucleotides are TGCGCCAGCAGCGCCTTGACAGGGATGGGGGAGACCCAGTACTTC. Encoded protein: CASSALTGMGETQYF.

The chain couples TRBV6-4 to TRBJ2-3; 12 nucleotides match TRBD2. CDR1 is MRHNA and CDR2 is SNTAGT in the germline V gene. This CDR3 contains 16 residues. The V segment lost 5 bases and the J segment 5 bases; nucleotides outside the gene matches: 8. CDR3 DNA sequence: TGTGCCAGCAGTCCCCGGACTAGCGGGGTAGGAGATACGCAGTATTTT. It encodes CASSPRTSGVGDTQYF.

The rearrangement uses TRBV10-3 and TRBJ2-7, with D perhaps TRBD1 (5 bases). From germline, CDR1 is ENHRY and CDR2 SYGVKD. Trimming removed 10 bases at V and 3 bases at J, with 13 bases between. This CDR3 has 12 residues. The CDR3 DNA is TGTGCCACCTCGAGACAGAGCTACGAGCAGTACTTC. As protein: CATSRQSYEQYF.

V is TRBV5-1 and J is TRBJ2-3, with D maybe TRBD1 (5 bases). The CDR3 consists of 16 residues. Germline CDR1 reads SGHRS; CDR2 reads YFSETQ. V lost 0 bases to trimming and J lost 4 bases, with 15 bases between them. The CDR3 here is CASSLEGWWNADTQYF. The CDR3 coding sequence is TGCGCCAGCAGCTTGGAGGGGTGGTGGAACGCAGATACGCAGTATTTT. Full variable domain (outside the CDR3, taken from reference TRBV5-1 and TRBJ2-3): KAGVTQTPRYLIKTRGQQVTLSCSPISGHRSVSWYQQTPGQGLQFLFEYFSETQRNKGNFPGRFSGRQFSNSRSEMNVSTLELGDSALYLCASSLEGWWNADTQYFGPGTRLTVL.

This chain connects TRBV28 to TRBJ1-2; TRBD1 might be the D (5 bases). The CDR3 sequence is 12 residues long. Germline assignment: CDR1 MDHEN and CDR2 SYDVKM. V dropped 5 bases and J dropped 4 bases, with 8 bases sitting between them. For the CDR3, the DNA is TGTGCCAGCAGTCCCGACAGCTATGGCTACACCTTC. It codes for CASSPDSYGYTF.

The chain employs TRBV2 and TRBJ1-6; 8 bases line up with TRBD1. With 3 bases clipped from V and 11 bases from J, the junction kept 9 bases outside the gene matches. The CDR3 contains 15 residues. Germline V gene sequence: CDR1 SNHLY, CDR2 FYNNEI. The CDR3 sequence: CASSESGQGGPPLHF. The DNA for the CDR3 is TGTGCCAGCAGTGAGTCAGGACAGGGAGGGCCACCCCTCCACTTT.